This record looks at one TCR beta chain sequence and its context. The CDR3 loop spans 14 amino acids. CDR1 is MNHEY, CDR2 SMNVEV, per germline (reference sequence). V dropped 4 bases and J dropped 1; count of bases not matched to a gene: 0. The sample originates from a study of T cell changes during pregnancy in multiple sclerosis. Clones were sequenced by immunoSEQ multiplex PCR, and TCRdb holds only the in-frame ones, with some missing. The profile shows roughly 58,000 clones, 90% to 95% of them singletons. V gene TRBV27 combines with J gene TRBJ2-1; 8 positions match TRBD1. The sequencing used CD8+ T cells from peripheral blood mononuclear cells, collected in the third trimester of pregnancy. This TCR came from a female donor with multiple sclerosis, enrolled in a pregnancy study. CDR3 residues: CASSYRGSYNEQFF. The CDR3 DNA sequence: TGTGCCAGCAGTTACAGGGGGTCCTACAATGAGCAGTTCTTC.